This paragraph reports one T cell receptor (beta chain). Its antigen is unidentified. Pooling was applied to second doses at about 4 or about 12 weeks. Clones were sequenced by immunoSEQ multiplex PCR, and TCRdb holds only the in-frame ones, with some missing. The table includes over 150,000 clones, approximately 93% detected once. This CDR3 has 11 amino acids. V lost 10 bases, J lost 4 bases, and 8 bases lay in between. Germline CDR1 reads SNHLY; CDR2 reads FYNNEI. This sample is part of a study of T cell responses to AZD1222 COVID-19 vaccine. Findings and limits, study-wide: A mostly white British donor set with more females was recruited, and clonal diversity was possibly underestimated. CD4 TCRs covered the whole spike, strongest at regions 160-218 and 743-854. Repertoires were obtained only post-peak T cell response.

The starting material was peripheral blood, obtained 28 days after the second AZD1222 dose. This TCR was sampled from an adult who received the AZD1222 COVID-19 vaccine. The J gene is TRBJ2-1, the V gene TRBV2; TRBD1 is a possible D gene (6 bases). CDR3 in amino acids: CATQGYNEQFF. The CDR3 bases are TGTGCCACCCAGGGGTACAATGAGCAGTTCTTC.